These 25 T cell receptor beta chains came from one sample sequenced in a study of CD8 T cells in Susac syndrome. Random hexamers were used to reverse transcribe an amount of about 0.5 to 1 ug RNA. TCRdb reanalysed the immunoSEQ multiplex PCR reads using MiXCR and keeps one entry per CDR3 protein. The table has some 300,000 distinct CDR3 sequences, about 88% seen once; the top ten hold 0.11%. Specimen: CD8+ T cells from PBMCs. The receptor source for this set is a human donor with multiple sclerosis.

The chain links TRBV2 to TRBJ2-7, with D uncertain. The CDR3 extends over 10 amino acids. Germline CDR1 reads SNHLY; CDR2 reads FYNNEI. The ends were cut back, 4 bases at V and 6 bases at J, with 4 bases in the middle. The CDR3: CASSAGEQYF. The CDR3 DNA reads as TGTGCCAGCAGTGCCGGCGAGCAGTACTTC.

The chain employs TRBV4-1 and TRBJ2-2; possible D gene TRBD1, 6 bases. The CDR3 covers 15 residues. The V gene lost 1 base and the J gene lost 5 bases, with 11 bases spanning the gap. Germline CDR1 reads MGHRA; CDR2 reads YSYEKL. The CDR3 loop is CASSQVAGATGELFF. In DNA, the CDR3 is TGCGCCAGCAGCCAAGTGGCAGGGGCTACCGGGGAGCTGTTTTTT.

V is TRBV7-8 and J is TRBJ2-3; TRBD2 matches 7 bases. CDR1 and CDR2 (germline): SGHVS, FQNEAQ. CDR3 size: 16 residues. V dropped 5 bases and J dropped 4; count of bases not matched to a gene: 12. CDR3 DNA: TGTGCCAGCAGCCAGAGGGAGGGGTCCTATTCAGATACGCAGTATTTT. Translated, it gives CASSQREGSYSDTQYF.

This chain joins TRBV6-2 or TRBV6-3 and TRBJ2-7; 10 bases match TRBD2. This CDR3 has 18 amino acids. Per germline, CDR1 MNHEY and CDR2 SVGEGT. V shed 0 bases and J 0 bases; nucleotides not matched to a gene: 8. CDR3 loop: CASSYSRLAGDSSYEQYF. The DNA for the CDR3 is TGTGCCAGCAGTTACTCGAGGCTAGCGGGAGATTCCTCCTACGAGCAGTACTTC.

The V and J genes are TRBV11-2 and TRBJ1-1, with 8 bases matching TRBD1. The length of the CDR3 is 14 residues. The junction had 3 bases not matched to a gene; V was cut back by 3 bases and J by 3 bases. Germline V gives CDR1 SGHAT, CDR2 FQNNGV. DNA for the CDR3: TGTGCCAGCAGCTTCCGACAGGGGTACACTGAAGCTTTCTTT. It specifies CASSFRQGYTEAFF.

The V gene is TRBV5-7, the J gene TRBJ1-5; D not resolved. TRBV5-7 is assigned to the ORF class and has an uncertain function. V lost 1 base, J lost 8 bases, and 13 bases lay in between. CDR3 length: 14 residues. CDR3 protein: CASSLLGLDEPQHF. The CDR3, as DNA: TGTGCCAGCAGCTTGTTAGGTCTGGATGAGCCCCAGCATTTT.

The chain joins TRBV20-1 to TRBJ2-2; 12 bases map to TRBD2. Germline V gives CDR1 DFQATT, CDR2 SNEGSKA (reference sequence). Germline trimming cut 2 bases from V and 6 bases from J; bases unmatched to any gene: 7. The CDR3 length is 16 residues. The CDR3 coding sequence is TGCAGTGCTAGATTCAATCCTAGCGGGAGGGCCGGGGAGCTGTTTTTT. Translated, it gives CSARFNPSGRAGELFF.

The rearrangement uses TRBV19 and TRBJ2-7; 13 bases match TRBD2. Looked up from germline, CDR1 is LNHDA and CDR2 is SQIVND (reference sequence). There are 16 residues in the CDR3. Trimming at V came to 3 bases and at J to 4 bases, leaving 6 bases not matched to a gene. The CDR3 DNA reads TGTGCCAGTAGTATGGGCGGACTAGCGGGGGATTACGAGCAGTACTTC. It translates to CASSMGGLAGDYEQYF.

The J gene is TRBJ2-7, the V gene TRBV7-9, with TRBD2 matching over 9 bases. The CDR3 has 17 residues. Germline CDR1 reads SEHNR; CDR2 reads FQNEAQ (reference sequence). The V gene end was trimmed by 4 bases and the J gene end by 7 bases; junction bases not matched to a gene: 17. The CDR3 DNA sequence: TGTGCCAGCAGCTCCCGCAGGACTAGCGACCAGGGGGGGGAGCAGTACTTC. The encoded protein is CASSSRRTSDQGGEQYF.

This sequence joins TRBV7-9 and TRBJ1-2, with TRBD1 matching 8 bases. The CDR3 is 12 residues long. The germline V gene encodes CDR1 SEHNR and CDR2 FQNEAQ (reference sequence). V trimming: 7 bases; J trimming: 4 bases; junction bases outside the gene matches: 2. CDR3 loop: CASTGTGYGYTF. The CDR3 region has the DNA TGTGCCAGCACCGGGACAGGCTATGGCTACACCTTC.

The chain is built from TRBV28 and TRBJ2-7; the D is unclear. Trimming shortened V by 2 bases and J by 5 bases, and 13 bases separated the two germline ends. Germline CDR1 and CDR2: MDHEN and SYDVKM. The CDR3 is made up of 14 amino acids. CDR3 coding DNA: TGTGCCAGCAGTTTAAGGCAGCTTGGAAACGAGCAGTACTTC. Amino acid sequence: CASSLRQLGNEQYF.

The rearrangement links TRBV12-3 or TRBV12-4 to TRBJ2-1, with 7 bases that match TRBD2. V gave up 3 bases and J gave up 3 bases; unmatched junction bases: 11. This CDR3 region has 17 residues. CDR3 amino acids: CASSFGGRAIFYNEQFF. In DNA, the CDR3 is TGTGCCAGCAGTTTTGGAGGGAGGGCCATCTTCTACAATGAGCAGTTCTTC.

V is TRBV20-1 and J is TRBJ2-1; 9 positions agree with TRBD1. There are 15 residues in the CDR3. Germline CDR1 and CDR2: DFQATT and SNEGSKA (reference sequence). V gave up 0 bases and J gave up 5 bases; unmatched junction bases: 5. CDR3 loop: CSARDWRQGDNEQFF. CDR3 DNA: TGCAGTGCTAGAGATTGGAGACAGGGGGACAATGAGCAGTTCTTC.

This chain links TRBV27 with TRBJ2-5; 7 bases align to TRBD1. V dropped 3 bases and J dropped 5; count of bases not matched to a gene: 6. Per the germline V gene, CDR1 is MNHEY and CDR2 is SMNVEV (reference sequence). There are 14 residues in the CDR3. The CDR3 protein is CASSFRDSRETQYF. CDR3 DNA: TGTGCCAGCAGTTTCAGGGACAGCAGGGAGACCCAGTACTTC.

This clonotype was recorded only once. In DNA, the CDR3 is TGTGCCAGCAGCGGACGGACTCTGCAGATCGACGAGCAGTACTTC. Its protein is CASSGRTLQIDEQYF. The V gene is TRBV7-6, the J gene TRBJ2-7; D perhaps matches TRBD2 (5 bases). V was cut by 5 bases and J by 5 bases, with 19 bases left in between. Germline V lookup: CDR1 SGHVS, CDR2 FNYEAQ. There are 15 residues in the CDR3.

The gene calls are TRBV4-1 and TRBJ1-1; D not certain. V dropped 0 bases and J dropped 7 bases, with 15 bases sitting between them. The CDR3 runs 15 residues. Germline V CDR1 and CDR2: MGHRA, YSYEKL. The CDR3 is CASSQDGRAGREAFF. The CDR3 DNA reads as TGCGCCAGCAGCCAAGATGGCCGGGCAGGCCGTGAAGCTTTCTTT.

This rearrangement joins TRBV4-1 to TRBJ1-4, with no clear D. CDR1 and CDR2 from the germline V gene are MGHRA and YSYEKL. This CDR3 region has 15 residues. V was shortened by 1 base and J by 8 bases, with 14 bases between the two germline ends. CDR3 region: CASSQVNTQGEKLFF. CDR3 nucleotide sequence: TGCGCCAGCAGCCAAGTTAACACTCAAGGCGAAAAACTGTTTTTT.

This clonotype has more than one count but fewer than ten. V is TRBV6-1 and J is TRBJ2-7; D is perhaps TRBD1 or TRBD2 (5 bases each). Germline lookup yields CDR1 MNHNS and CDR2 SASEGT. Trimming took off 5 bases at V and 2 bases at J, with 13 bases between the two ends. The CDR3 covers 14 residues. The CDR3 protein is CASSWGTATYEQYF. The DNA of the CDR3 is TGTGCCAGCAGTTGGGGGACCGCAACCTACGAGCAGTACTTC.

This clonotype came up once. The rearrangement links TRBV6-5 to TRBJ2-1, with 12 bases fitting TRBD2. Germline V gives CDR1 MNHEY, CDR2 SVGAGI. The CDR3 is made up of 17 amino acids. V lost 2 bases to trimming and J lost 8 bases; unmatched junction nucleotides: 10. As DNA, the CDR3 is TGTGCCAGCAGTTACCCCTCGACTAGCGGGAGTCGGGATGAGCAGTTCTTC. Protein product: CASSYPSTSGSRDEQFF.

The chain combines TRBV12-3 or TRBV12-4 with TRBJ1-2; TRBD1 matches 8 bases. Unmatched junction bases numbered 8, after V lost 6 bases and J lost 8 bases. The length of the CDR3 is 13 residues. This chain's CDR3 is CASSRPQGVGYTF. As DNA, the CDR3 is TGTGCCAGCAGCCGTCCACAGGGGGTAGGCTACACCTTC.

The rearrangement links TRBV24-1 to TRBJ1-2; D gene unclear. This CDR3 is built from 11 residues. CDR1 KGHDR and CDR2 SFDVKD come from the germline V gene. Trimming left V 2 bases short and J 3 bases short, with 0 bases between. The CDR3 DNA sequence: TGTGCCACCAGTGATTACTATGGCTACACCTTC. Residues: CATSDYYGYTF.

The rearrangement joins TRBV4-1 to TRBJ1-2; a weak D match, TRBD1 (5 bases). Trimming removed 4 bases from V and 6 bases from J, with 12 bases in between. The length of the CDR3 is 13 residues. Per germline, CDR1 MGHRA and CDR2 YSYEKL. The CDR3 region has the DNA TGCGCCAGCAGCCCCAGGGAGGTCGATGGCTACACCTTC. Its protein product is CASSPREVDGYTF.

The rearrangement uses TRBV12-3 or TRBV12-4 and TRBJ1-1; possibly TRBD1 for D (6 bases). The V and J ends lost 2 bases and 2 bases respectively, with 12 bases between them. The CDR3 runs 15 residues. CDR3 residues: CASSLSPQGNTEAFF. The CDR3 DNA reads as TGTGCCAGCAGTTTATCCCCACAGGGAAACACTGAAGCTTTCTTT.

This rearrangement joins TRBV28 to TRBJ2-7; no firm D call. The CDR3 contains 14 residues. Trimming stripped 3 bases from V and 1 base from J, with 10 bases between. CDR1 is MDHEN and CDR2 is SYDVKM in the germline V gene. The CDR3: CASSFSWGSYEQYF. CDR3 bases: TGTGCCAGCAGTTTTTCGTGGGGTTCCTACGAGCAGTACTTC. The full variable domain, in which reference TRBV28 and TRBJ2-7 provide the parts outside the CDR3, is DVKVTQSSRYLVKRTGEKVFLECVQDMDHENMFWYRQDPGLGLRLIYFSYDVKMKEKGDIPEGYSVSREKKERFSLILESASTNQTSMYLCASSFSWGSYEQYFGPGTRLTVT.

V and J are TRBV12-3 or TRBV12-4 and TRBJ2-5; perhaps TRBD2 as D (6 bases). Deletions cut 6 bases from V and 5 bases from J, with 16 bases between. The CDR3 is 14 residues long. CDR3 loop: CASSYLTSSETQYF. As DNA, the CDR3 is TGTGCCAGCAGCTACCTCACTAGCAGCGAGACCCAGTACTTC.